These 8 T cell receptor beta chains originate from one sample sequenced in a study of identical twins (dated by TCRdb to the mid-2010s). Libraries were prepared through 5' RACE. The listed sequencing device is Illumina HiSeq 2000. The raw public reads went through TCRdb reprocessing: fastp at Q25, MiXCR clone calling, in-frame beta chains kept. Here each entry gathers all rows of one CDR3 protein and keeps the most common genes and DNA. The sample yields around 960,000 distinct CDR3 sequences; 12% were counted once. Jointly, the top ten make up around 1.5% of the sample. This same sample was also taken into another study, of yellow fever vaccine responses in identical twins.

Sequencing was done on a sample of PBMCs. The source of these receptors is a woman under 30 in good health.

The sample holds a few counts of this clonotype. This chain joins TRBV6-5 and TRBJ2-3; 7 bases are shared with TRBD2. CDR3 size: 15 residues. The J segment lost 2 bases and the V segment lost 2 bases, leaving 4 bases of the junction unmatched. Looked up from germline, CDR1 is MNHEY and CDR2 is SVGAGI. CDR3 in DNA: TGTGCCAGCAGTTACAAAGCGGGATTCACAGATACGCAGTATTTT. Amino acid sequence: CASSYKAGFTDTQYF.

The chain carries TRBV18 and TRBJ1-1; 11 bases are shared with TRBD1. V lost 1 base and J lost 6; bases outside the gene matches: 7. The germline V gene has CDR1 KGHSH and CDR2 LQKENI. This CDR3 is built from 16 residues. DNA of the CDR3: TGTGCCAGCTCACCACTCCGGACAGGGGGCGGCCCTGAAGCTTTCTTT. Translation gives CASSPLRTGGGPEAFF.

The CDR3 region is CASSLTQGKETQYF. The CDR3 DNA reads TGTGCCAGCAGCTTGACCCAGGGGAAGGAGACCCAGTACTTC. This chain connects TRBV5-6 to TRBJ2-5, with D maybe TRBD1 (6 bases). The CDR3 extends over 14 amino acids. Germline CDR1 SGHDT, CDR2 YYEEEE. Trimming stripped 1 base from V and 5 bases from J, with 12 bases between.

This chain uses TRBV20-1 with TRBJ2-5; D tentatively fits TRBD1 or TRBD2 (5 bases each). The CDR3 covers 14 residues. The V end was cut by 3 bases, the J end by 0 bases, with 11 bases between. CDR1 is DFQATT and CDR2 is SNEGSKA in the germline V gene (reference sequence). CDR3 protein: CSASSRGNQETQYF. The CDR3 DNA reads TGCAGTGCTAGTTCGAGGGGTAACCAAGAGACCCAGTACTTC.

This clonotype was seen many times. The V call is TRBV5-5, the J call TRBJ2-7; D may be TRBD2 (6 bases). CDR3 length: 14 residues. V was cut by 4 bases and J by 7 bases, with 18 bases left in between. The germline CDR1 and CDR2 sequences are SGHKS and YYEKEE (reference sequence). The CDR3 region has the DNA TGTGCCAGCAGCCGTTCGGGAGCCCCTTGGGAGCAGTACTTC. This gives the protein CASSRSGAPWEQYF.

This clonotype was recorded at least ten times. The V and J genes are TRBV20-1 and TRBJ2-7, with a tentative D call TRBD2 (5 bases). CDR1 DFQATT and CDR2 SNEGSKA come from the germline V gene (reference sequence). Trimming cost V 5 bases and J 0 bases, with 14 bases left between them. The CDR3 contains 14 residues. CDR3 DNA: TGCAGTGCTCCCGGGAACCCGAGCTCCTACGAGCAGTACTTC. Its protein is CSAPGNPSSYEQYF.

The J gene is TRBJ1-6, the V gene TRBV4-1; 7 bases line up with TRBD1. CDR3 size: 16 residues. The germline gives CDR1 MGHRA, CDR2 YSYEKL. V lost 3 bases, J lost 2 bases, and 4 bases stayed unmatched. CDR3 protein: CASSQWTGTYNSPLHF. The CDR3 nucleotides read TGCGCCAGCAGCCAGTGGACAGGAACCTATAATTCACCCCTCCACTTT.

This clonotype was found many times. The chain links TRBV20-1 to TRBJ1-5; D call uncertain. V shed 0 bases and J shed 1 base, with 1 base lying between them. Germline V gene sequence: CDR1 DFQATT, CDR2 SNEGSKA (reference sequence). This CDR3 is 12 amino acids long. The CDR3 sequence: CSARESNQPQHF. In nucleotides, the CDR3 is TGCAGTGCTAGAGAGAGCAATCAGCCCCAGCATTTT.